These T cell receptor beta chains were read from a single sample in a study of T cell responses to AZD1222 COVID-19 vaccine. Sequencing used immunoSEQ multiplex PCR; TCRdb keeps in-frame clones, though not all of them. Of 60,000 to 70,000 clones listed, 80% to 90% are singletons. The specimen comprised peripheral blood, sampled on day 0 of AZD1222 vaccination. The receptor source for this set is an adult in good health. Both conserved end residues are part of each CDR3. The order of the fields is V gene, D gene, clone size, J gene, CDR3 protein, CDR3 DNA. A D gene is named only where the DNA matches it firmly. The size field is filled for only some rows; it gives once, few, many or a size class.

TRBV19	-	-	TRBJ2-2	CATIRPSNTGELFF	TGTGCCACCATTCGTCCCTCGAACACCGGGGAGCTGTTTTTT
TRBV27	-	-	TRBJ2-3	CASNFGTDTQYF	TGTGCCAGCAATTTCGGCACAGATACGCAGTATTTT
TRBV3-1/TRBV3-2	TRBD1	-	TRBJ1-6	CASRKTGTPLHF	TGTGCCAGCAGAAAGACAGGGACCCCCCTCCACTTT
TRBV7-9	-	few	TRBJ1-1	CASSRLGGTSTEAFF	TGTGCCAGCAGCCGCCTCGGGGGGACCAGCACTGAAGCTTTCTTT
TRBV11-3	-	-	TRBJ2-7	CASSLAPGRWEQYF	TGTGCCAGCAGCTTAGCCCCAGGGAGGTGGGAGCAGTACTTC
TRBV19	TRBD2	-	TRBJ2-3	CASTSGEGTDTQYF	TGTGCCAGTACTAGCGGGGAGGGCACAGATACGCAGTATTTT
TRBV3-1/TRBV3-2	TRBD1	-	TRBJ1-2	CASSPGTGLNF	TGTGCCAGCAGCCCGGGGACAGGCCTTAACTTC
TRBV5-8	-	-	TRBJ2-3	CASSDRARTDTQYF	TGTGCCAGCAGCGACCGGGCGCGCACAGATACGCAGTATTTT
TRBV5-6	-	-	TRBJ2-7	CASSLVRSEQYF	TGTGCCAGCAGCTTAGTAAGGAGCGAGCAGTACTTC
TRBV18	TRBD2	-	TRBJ2-7	CASSPMVGGVRGEQYF	TGTGCCAGCTCTCCCATGGTGGGGGGGGTCCGTGGCGAGCAGTACTTC
TRBV9	-	-	TRBJ1-2	CASSYQTNYGYTF	TGTGCCAGCAGCTATCAAACTAACTATGGCTACACCTTC
TRBV7-8	-	-	TRBJ2-7	CASSQGATYEQYF	TGTGCCAGCAGCCAGGGAGCTACCTACGAGCAGTACTTC
TRBV9	-	-	TRBJ2-2	CASSVALGGSGELFF	TGTGCCAGCAGCGTAGCACTAGGGGGGAGCGGGGAGCTGTTTTTT
TRBV9	TRBD1	-	TRBJ1-4	CASSVGTVPNEKLFF	TGTGCCAGCAGCGTCGGGACAGTTCCTAATGAAAAACTGTTTTTT
TRBV3-1/TRBV3-2	-	-	TRBJ1-3	CASSQGAVVLNF	TGTGCCAGCAGCCAAGGAGCCGTAGTCTTAAATTTT
TRBV6-5	-	-	TRBJ1-1	CASRSRGLNTEAFF	TGTGCCAGCAGAAGCAGGGGCCTGAACACTGAAGCTTTCTTT
TRBV4-3	-	-	TRBJ1-4	CASSQREKKLFF	TGCGCCAGCAGCCAGCGGGAGAAAAAACTGTTTTTT
TRBV3-1/TRBV3-2	-	few	TRBJ1-1	CASSQRDMNTEAFF	TGTGCCAGCAGCCAGAGGGATATGAACACTGAAGCTTTCTTT
TRBV9	-	-	TRBJ1-1	CASSVAERNTEAFF	TGTGCCAGCAGCGTAGCTGAGAGGAACACTGAAGCTTTCTTT
TRBV27	-	-	TRBJ1-5	CASSSLGYGGNQPQHF	TGTGCCAGCAGTTCCCTCGGATACGGTGGCAATCAGCCCCAGCATTTT
TRBV7-8	-	-	TRBJ2-7	CASSNPGPNEQYF	TGTGCCAGCAGCAACCCCGGACCTAACGAGCAGTACTTC
TRBV15	TRBD2	-	TRBJ2-1	CATSRGRGLANEQFF	TGTGCCACCAGCAGAGGGCGGGGACTAGCTAATGAGCAGTTCTTC
TRBV9	-	once	TRBJ1-4	CASSVGGNEKLFF	TGTGCCAGCAGCGTAGGGGGAAATGAAAAACTGTTTTTT
TRBV4-3	-	-	TRBJ1-4	CASSPRQATNEKLFF	TGCGCCAGCAGCCCAAGACAGGCAACTAATGAAAAACTGTTTTTT
TRBV7-8	-	-	TRBJ2-3	CASSLGQGGTDTQYF	TGTGCCAGCAGCTTAGGACAGGGAGGGACAGATACGCAGTATTTT
TRBV7-2	-	-	TRBJ1-1	CASSLVPIGAFF	TGTGCCAGCAGCTTAGTTCCAATTGGAGCTTTCTTT
TRBV4-3	-	-	TRBJ1-4	CASSQEGYSPIF	TGCGCCAGCAGCCAAGAGGGGTACAGTCCTATTTTT
TRBV30	-	-	TRBJ2-7	CAWSVLSYEQYF	TGTGCCTGGAGCGTCCTCTCCTACGAGCAGTACTTC
TRBV3-1/TRBV3-2	-	-	TRBJ2-5	CASSQEPSGQTQYF	TGTGCCAGCAGCCAAGAACCTTCCGGGCAGACCCAGTACTTC
TRBV11-2	-	-	TRBJ2-7	CASSSAYEQYF	TGTGCCAGCAGCAGTGCCTACGAGCAGTACTTC
TRBV6-4	-	-	TRBJ1-5	CASSDPRSCNQPQHF	TGTGCCAGCAGTGACCCCAGATCGTGCAATCAGCCCCAGCATTTT
TRBV30	-	-	TRBJ1-6	CAWSRRVGSPLHF	TGTGCCTGGAGTAGGCGGGTTGGTTCACCCCTCCACTTT
TRBV7-9	-	-	TRBJ1-2	CASSSYRVLVYGYTF	TGTGCCAGCAGCTCATACAGGGTATTAGTCTATGGCTACACCTTC
TRBV6-5	-	-	TRBJ2-7	CASSPTGWEQYF	TGTGCCAGCAGTCCGACAGGTTGGGAGCAGTACTTC
TRBV7-2	-	-	TRBJ2-1	CASSLGGAGGNEQFF	TGTGCCAGCAGCTTAGGGGGGGCAGGGGGAAATGAGCAGTTCTTC
TRBV2	-	once	TRBJ2-5	CASSGSVLATAETQYF	TGTGCCAGCAGTGGGTCCGTGCTAGCGACCGCGGAGACCCAGTACTTC
TRBV30	-	-	TRBJ2-5	CAWSTVVSGTQYF	TGTGCCTGGAGTACGGTGGTTAGTGGGACCCAGTACTTC
TRBV9	-	-	TRBJ1-2	CASSLLEQGARGYTF	TGTGCCAGCAGCTTACTTGAGCAGGGCGCGAGGGGCTACACCTTC
TRBV6-4	TRBD2	once	TRBJ2-7	CASSPWGTSGPYEQYF	TGTGCCAGCAGTCCCTGGGGGACTAGCGGCCCCTACGAGCAGTACTTC
TRBV29-1	-	-	TRBJ1-1	CSVESSNTEAFF	TGCAGCGTTGAAAGCAGTAACACTGAAGCTTTCTTT
TRBV4-2	-	-	TRBJ1-5	CASSQSREGVSNQPQHF	TGTGCCAGCAGCCAGTCCAGGGAGGGTGTAAGCAATCAGCCCCAGCATTTT
TRBV5-8	-	-	TRBJ2-5	CASSIRGTLAQETQYF	TGTGCCAGCAGCATAAGAGGGACACTAGCACAAGAGACCCAGTACTTC